These T cell receptor beta chains were read from a single sample in a study of CD8 T cells in ankylosing spondylitis. TCRdb re-analysed the 5' RACE reads in MiXCR, keeping a single row per CDR3 protein. The repertoire has around 13,000 distinct CDR3 sequences, about 2.7% of them found once; the top ten carry under 9%. The specimen sequenced was blood, either unsorted or a sorted T cell fraction (not recorded which). These receptors all come from a male donor with ankylosing spondylitis or in good health (not recorded which). CDR3s include the opening cysteine and the closing phenylalanine or tryptophan. A D gene is named only where the DNA matches it firmly. Size values are once, few and many counts, or a class for expanded clones, and some rows have none.

TRBV6-8	TRBD1	medium-sized	15	TRBJ2-1	TGTGCCAGCAGTTATCTCGGACAGGGAAAATATGAGCAGTTCTTC	CASSYLGQGKYEQFF
TRBV9	TRBD2	many	17	TRBJ2-3	TGTGCCAGCAGCGTAATCTCTAGCGGGGGGGTGCCAGATACGCAGTATTTT	CASSVISSGGVPDTQYF
TRBV9	TRBD2	medium-sized	14	TRBJ2-7	TGTGCCAGCAGCGAAGGGACTAGATCCTACGAGCAGTACTTC	CASSEGTRSYEQYF
TRBV9	-	medium-sized	14	TRBJ1-2	TGTGCCAGCAGCGTAGGAGGTCTTAACTATGGCTACACCTTC	CASSVGGLNYGYTF
TRBV9	-	many	15	TRBJ2-3	TGTGCCAGCAGCGTAAGGGGACGGAGCACAGATACGCAGTATTTT	CASSVRGRSTDTQYF
TRBV9	TRBD2	many	18	TRBJ2-3	TGTGCCAGCAGCGTGTACTCCGGGACTAGCGGCCACACAGATACGCAGTATTTT	CASSVYSGTSGHTDTQYF
TRBV9	-	many	14	TRBJ1-1	TGTGCCAGCAGCCTATCTTCGGGTCACACTGAAGCTTTCTTT	CASSLSSGHTEAFF
TRBV9	TRBD1	many	15	TRBJ1-3	TGTGCCAGCAGCGCACGGACAGGGTCTGGAAACACCATATATTTT	CASSARTGSGNTIYF
TRBV9	TRBD2	medium-sized	14	TRBJ2-5	TGTGCCAGCAGCCTTCAAGCGGGAGGGGAGACCCAGTACTTC	CASSLQAGGETQYF
TRBV9	TRBD1	many	16	TRBJ2-2	TGTGCCAGCAGCGTTGGGACAGGTCAAAGGACCGGGGAGCTGTTTTTT	CASSVGTGQRTGELFF
TRBV9	-	many	15	TRBJ1-2	TGTGCCAGCGGGGGTTCGTGGGGCCGGTTTGATGGCTACACCTTC	CASGGSWGRFDGYTF
TRBV9	TRBD1	many	15	TRBJ2-2	TGTGCCAGCAGCGTTGGACAGGGGGTGGCTGGGGAGCTGTTTTTT	CASSVGQGVAGELFF
TRBV9	-	medium-sized	15	TRBJ2-7	TGTGCCAGCAGCTCGTGGGGGTATACGAGCGGCGAGCAGTACTTC	CASSSWGYTSGEQYF
TRBV9	TRBD1	many	12	TRBJ2-4	TGTGCCAGCAGCGCGGGACAGGGGCTTCAGTACTTC	CASSAGQGLQYF
TRBV9	-	many	16	TRBJ1-1	TGTGCCAGCAGCGCCGGAGGGCGGGGAACTCACACTGAAGCTTTCTTT	CASSAGGRGTHTEAFF
TRBV9	TRBD1	many	17	TRBJ2-7	TGTGCCAGCAGTTATCAACCGGGACAGGGGGCGTTTGCCGAGCAGTACTTC	CASSYQPGQGAFAEQYF
TRBV9	TRBD1	many	19	TRBJ1-1	TGTGCCAGCAGCGTAGACCCAACAGGGGGCGCGGGGGGGAACACTGAAGCTTTCTTT	CASSVDPTGGAGGNTEAFF
TRBV9	TRBD2	many	15	TRBJ2-3	TGTGCCAGCAGCCCGGGAGGGTTCAGCACAGATACGCAGTATTTT	CASSPGGFSTDTQYF
TRBV9	-	many	16	TRBJ2-2	TGTGCCAGCAGCGTAGCAACAGACCTGAACACCGGGGAGCTGTTTTTT	CASSVATDLNTGELFF
TRBV9	-	many	17	TRBJ1-3	TGTGCCAGCAGCGTAGGCCAGGGCCGTGGGTCTGGAAACACCATATATTTT	CASSVGQGRGSGNTIYF
TRBV9	-	many	12	TRBJ1-2	TGTGCCAGCAAAAAAGCTAGTTATGGCTACACCTTC	CASKKASYGYTF
TRBV9	-	many	16	TRBJ2-3	TGTGCCAGCAGCGTAAGGTCGGTCGGGGTCACAGATACGCAGTATTTT	CASSVRSVGVTDTQYF
TRBV9	TRBD1	medium-sized	15	TRBJ2-2	TGTGCCAGCAGCCGGGACAGTGCGAACACCGGGGAGCTGTTTTTT	CASSRDSANTGELFF
TRBV9	-	many	14	TRBJ2-2	TGTGCCAGCAGCGCGGACCCAATGGTCGGGGAGCTGTTTTTT	CASSADPMVGELFF
TRBV9	-	many	16	TRBJ2-2	TGTGCCAGCAGCGCCCCGGGGGGCTTAAGGACCGGGGAGCTGTTTTTT	CASSAPGGLRTGELFF
TRBV9	-	many	16	TRBJ2-3	TGTGCCAGCAGCGTAGGAGAGGGGCTTATAGCTGATACGCAGTATTTT	CASSVGEGLIADTQYF
TRBV9	TRBD2	many	18	TRBJ2-7	TGTGCCAGCAGCGTAGACAGTCCTAGCGGCCAAAGCTCCTACGAGCAGTACTTC	CASSVDSPSGQSSYEQYF
TRBV9	-	medium-sized	15	TRBJ2-1	TGTGCCAGCAGCGTAGCTTCGCAGGGCTGGGGTGAGCAGTTCTTC	CASSVASQGWGEQFF
TRBV9	-	medium-sized	15	TRBJ2-3	TGTGCCAGCAGCGTAGGGCAACGGGATGCGGATACGCAGTATTTT	CASSVGQRDADTQYF
TRBV9	TRBD2	many	15	TRBJ2-7	TGTGCCAGCAGCACCGGGGGGGCGCGGACCTACGAGCAGTACTTC	CASSTGGARTYEQYF
TRBV9	-	many	16	TRBJ1-3	TGTGCCAGCAGCGTAGGGTTCCGGGGCTCTGGAAACACCATATATTTT	CASSVGFRGSGNTIYF
TRBV9	TRBD1	medium-sized	15	TRBJ2-3	TGTGCCAGCAGCGCTCAAGACAGGGCGACAGATACGCAGTATTTT	CASSAQDRATDTQYF
TRBV9	TRBD1	many	17	TRBJ2-2	TGTGCCAGCAGCGTAACGCTCCGACAGGGGGTCACCGGGGAGCTGTTTTTT	CASSVTLRQGVTGELFF
TRBV21-1	-	many	9	TRBJ2-1	TGTGCCCCCAGAGGTGAGCAGTTCTTC	CAPRGEQFF
TRBV9	-	many	14	TRBJ2-3	TGTGCCAGCAGCGTAGGAGGGAGCTCAGATACGCAGTATTTT	CASSVGGSSDTQYF
TRBV9	-	many	14	TRBJ2-5	TGTGCCAGCAGCGTAGCCGACCTCCAAGAGACCCAGTACTTC	CASSVADLQETQYF
TRBV9	-	-	11	TRBJ2-1	TGTGCCAGCAGCGTAGAGAATGAGCAGTTCTTC	CASSVENEQFF
TRBV9	TRBD2	many	16	TRBJ2-3	TGTGCCAGCAGCGTAGCTCTAGCGGGGGGCACAGATACGCAGTATTTT	CASSVALAGGTDTQYF
TRBV9	-	many	13	TRBJ2-2	TGTGCCAGCAGCGTAGCTGTGACCGGGGAGCTGTTTTTT	CASSVAVTGELFF
TRBV9	-	many	15	TRBJ1-5	TGTGCCAGCAGCGGAGGAGGAGGCCCCAATCAGCCCCAGCATTTT	CASSGGGGPNQPQHF
TRBV9	TRBD2	many	12	TRBJ2-7	TGTGCCAGCGGAGACTCCTCGGGGGGGCAGTACTTC	CASGDSSGGQYF
TRBV9	-	many	15	TRBJ1-1	TGTGCCAGCAGCGTAGGTGCCAGGGAGGCGACTGAAGCTTTCTTT	CASSVGAREATEAFF
TRBV9	-	many	16	TRBJ2-3	TGTGCCAGCAGCGTTTTCCACAGTTCGAACGCGGATACGCAGTATTTT	CASSVFHSSNADTQYF
TRBV9	TRBD2	many	15	TRBJ2-1	TGTGCCAGCAGCACGACTAGCGGGGGAGGCGATGAGCAGTTCTTC	CASSTTSGGGDEQFF
TRBV9	-	many	17	TRBJ1-6	TGTGCCAGCAGCGGACCGGGGGGGGGCTCCTATAATTCACCCCTCCACTTT	CASSGPGGGSYNSPLHF
TRBV9	TRBD2	medium-sized	15	TRBJ2-3	TGTGCCAGCAGCGTAGGCGGGGGGCCCACAGATACGCAGTATTTT	CASSVGGGPTDTQYF
TRBV9	-	many	16	TRBJ2-6	TGTGCCAGCAGCGTGACGAGAAGCTCTGGGGCCAACGTCCTGACTTTC	CASSVTRSSGANVLTF
TRBV9	-	many	14	TRBJ2-2	TGTGCCAGCAGCGTAGCAAGGGACACCGGGGAGCTGTTTTTT	CASSVARDTGELFF